This T cell receptor (beta chain) was sequenced for a study of blood T cell repertoires in COVID-19. Assay: immunoSEQ multiplex PCR; the TCRdb copy retains only in-frame clones and omits some. The data show 380,000 or so clones, approximately 86% seen once. The CDR3 extends over 17 amino acids. Germline CDR1 is LGHNA and CDR2 is YNFKEQ. After removal of 0 bases from V and 2 bases from J, the junction contained 4 bases not matched to a gene. The J gene is TRBJ2-2, the V gene TRBV4-2; TRBD2 matches at 9 bases. Sequencing was carried out using peripheral blood. The TCR sequence derives from a woman between 55 and 75 years old with COVID-19, enrolled during active disease. CDR3 protein: CASSQDTLAGNTGELFF. The CDR3 nucleotides read TGTGCCAGCAGCCAAGATACCCTAGCGGGAAACACCGGGGAGCTGTTTTTT.